Below are 10 T cell receptor beta chains sequenced from a single sample in a study of blood T cell repertoires in COVID-19. Some clones are missing from TCRdb's copy, which holds only in-frame ones; the method was immunoSEQ multiplex PCR. Of about 160,000 clones listed, just under 95% are singletons. Material: peripheral blood. These receptors were taken from a woman aged 50 to 65 with acute or convalescent COVID-19.

This rearrangement joins TRBV6-5 to TRBJ1-2; TRBD1 might be the D (5 bases). Germline CDR1 MNHEY, CDR2 SVGAGI. V lost 0 bases to trimming and J lost 0 bases, with 11 bases between them. This CDR3 comprises 16 residues. The CDR3, as DNA: TGTGCCAGCAGTTACTCGGGACTAGGAGCTAACTATGGCTACACCTTC. Its protein product is CASSYSGLGANYGYTF.

This chain joins TRBV7-9 and TRBJ1-6; D is unclear. The CDR3 loop spans 12 amino acids. CDR1 SEHNR and CDR2 FQNEAQ come from the germline V gene (reference sequence). Trimming took 4 bases from V and 7 from J, leaving 5 bases between them. CDR3 sequence reads: CASSSQNSPLHF. The CDR3 DNA is TGTGCCAGCAGCTCTCAGAATTCACCCCTCCACTTT.

As for this clone: The limits of the CDR3 on the DNA are not certain, so only TCRdb's listed CDR3 is given. CDR3 sequence reads: CASILDRGYEQYF. The gene calls are TRBV2 and TRBJ2-7; the DNA was not compared with TRBD1, the D call given in the table. Per germline, CDR1 SNHLY and CDR2 FYNNEI. The CDR3 has 13 amino acids, counting both end residues.

The chain carries TRBV7-2 and TRBJ2-5; 11 bases map to TRBD2. The CDR3 is 16 amino acids. V was clipped by 5 bases and J by 4 bases; unmatched bases: 9. Germline-derived CDR1 and CDR2 are SGHTA and FQGNSA. CDR3 nucleotides: TGTGCCAGCAGCCTTCGACTAGCGGGATTATCAGAGACCCAGTACTTC. Its translation: CASSLRLAGLSETQYF.

This clone was counted a few times. This chain links TRBV12-3 or TRBV12-4 with TRBJ1-5, with 8 bases matching TRBD1. The length of the CDR3 is 13 residues. Unmatched junction bases numbered 3, after V lost 6 bases and J lost 5 bases. The CDR3, as DNA: TGTGCCAGCAGCGGACAGGGCTATCAGCCCCAGCATTTT. Translating it yields CASSGQGYQPQHF.

The V and J genes are TRBV12-5 and TRBJ1-6; D ambiguous. This CDR3 has 11 amino acids. Per germline, CDR1 LGHNT and CDR2 FRNRAP. V lost 3 bases to trimming and J lost 9 bases, with 3 bases between them. CDR3 protein: CASGFLSPLHF. The CDR3 DNA reads as TGTGCTAGTGGTTTTCTTTCACCCCTCCACTTT.

The chain uses TRBV5-1 and TRBJ1-4; unclear D gene. The germline V gene has CDR1 SGHRS and CDR2 YFSETQ. The ends were cut back, 1 base at V and 0 bases at J, with 4 bases in the middle. The CDR3 has 14 amino acids. The CDR3 protein is CASSLSPTNEKLFF. CDR3 DNA sequence: TGCGCCAGCAGCTTGAGCCCAACTAATGAAAAACTGTTTTTT.

This chain uses TRBV28 with TRBJ2-5, with 8 bases that match TRBD2. Trimming cost V 6 bases and J 5 bases; bases outside gene matches: 2. This CDR3 is built from 12 residues. The germline V gene has CDR1 MDHEN and CDR2 SYDVKM. This CDR3 reads CASSGTRETQYF. CDR3 nucleotides: TGTGCCAGCAGCGGGACTAGGGAGACCCAGTACTTC.

The gene calls are TRBV2 and TRBJ1-2; 7 positions agree with TRBD1. The length of the CDR3 is 13 residues. The V and J ends lost 5 bases and 6 bases, in that order; junction bases with no gene match: 6. From germline, CDR1 is SNHLY and CDR2 FYNNEI. The CDR3 protein is CASSTTGVNGYTF. CDR3 bases: TGTGCCAGCAGTACTACAGGGGTCAATGGCTACACCTTC.

The chain carries TRBV28 and TRBJ2-7; 8 bases map to TRBD2. The CDR3 spans 17 residues. The ends lost 5 bases at V and 3 bases at J; junction bases unmatched: 15. From germline, CDR1 is MDHEN and CDR2 SYDVKM. CDR3 in amino acids: CASSSLVVAGGFYEQYF. CDR3 nucleotides: TGTGCCAGCAGTAGCCTGGTGGTCGCGGGAGGCTTCTACGAGCAGTACTTC. The complete variable domain, with remaining parts taken from reference TRBV28 and TRBJ2-7, reads DVKVTQSSRYLVKRTGEKVFLECVQDMDHENMFWYRQDPGLGLRLIYFSYDVKMKEKGDIPEGYSVSREKKERFSLILESASTNQTSMYLCASSSLVVAGGFYEQYFGPGTRLTVT.